This entry lists 4 T cell receptor beta chains sequenced from one sample in a study of blood T cells in healthy people across ages. Next came a second PCR, run for about 6 to 11 cycles, which used a sample-barcoded 5' primer along with a J-beta primer mix. MiXCR, run by TCRdb on the 5' RACE reads, gives a single entry per CDR3 protein. The repertoire holds fewer than 800,000 distinct CDR3 sequences, with just under 25% as singletons. These data are also associated with another study on T cells of mothers and their children.

The sequencing input was blood. The receptors derive from a boy aged 5-17 years in good health.

The chain carries TRBV2 and TRBJ1-2; 7 bases agree with TRBD1. CDR1 SNHLY and CDR2 FYNNEI come from the germline V gene. The length of the CDR3 is 14 residues. Trimming removed 6 bases from V and 0 bases from J; junction bases left unmatched: 4. In DNA form, the CDR3 reads TGTGCCAGCAGCTCACAGGGGCCTAACTATGGCTACACCTTC. This encodes CASSSQGPNYGYTF.

The rearrangement joins TRBV4-2 to TRBJ1-5; D ambiguous. Looked up from germline, CDR1 is LGHNA and CDR2 is YNFKEQ. V lost 0 bases and J lost 4, with 10 bases in between. This CDR3 region has 15 residues. The DNA for the CDR3 is TGTGCCAGCAGCCAAGAGTCGGAAAGGAATCAGCCCCAGCATTTT. This gives the protein CASSQESERNQPQHF.

The sample holds one count of this clonotype. The junction differs from germline at one of its ends, possibly a read error. The chain couples TRBV7-6 to TRBJ2-6; no firm D call. This CDR3 is built from 16 residues. In germline, CDR1 is SGHVS, CDR2 FNYEAQ. The CDR3 spells CVSSLVPISGANVLTF. CDR3 nucleotides: TGTGTCAGCAGCTTAGTTCCCATCTCTGGGGCCAACGTCCTGACTTTC.

This clonotype occurred a few times. The chain joins TRBV29-1 to TRBJ2-7; 10 bases map to TRBD1. Germline V CDR1 and CDR2: SQVTM, ANQGSEA. Losses at the gene ends were 7 bases for V and 1 base for J; bases not matched to a gene: 4. CDR3 length equals 13 residues. CDR3 loop: CSGRQGASYEQYF. The CDR3 DNA reads TGCAGCGGTAGACAGGGGGCATCCTACGAGCAGTACTTC.